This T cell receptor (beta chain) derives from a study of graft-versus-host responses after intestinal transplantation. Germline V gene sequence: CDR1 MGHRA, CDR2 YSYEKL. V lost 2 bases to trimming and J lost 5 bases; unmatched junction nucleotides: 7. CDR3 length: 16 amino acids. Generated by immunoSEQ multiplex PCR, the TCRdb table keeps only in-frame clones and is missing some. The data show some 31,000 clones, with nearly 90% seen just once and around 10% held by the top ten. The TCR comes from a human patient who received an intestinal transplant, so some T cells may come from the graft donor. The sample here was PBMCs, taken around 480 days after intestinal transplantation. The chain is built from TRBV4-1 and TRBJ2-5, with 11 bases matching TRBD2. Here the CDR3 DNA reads TGCGCCAGCAGCCAAATAGCGGGAGGGCCGGGTGAGACCCAGTACTTC. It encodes CASSQIAGGPGETQYF.